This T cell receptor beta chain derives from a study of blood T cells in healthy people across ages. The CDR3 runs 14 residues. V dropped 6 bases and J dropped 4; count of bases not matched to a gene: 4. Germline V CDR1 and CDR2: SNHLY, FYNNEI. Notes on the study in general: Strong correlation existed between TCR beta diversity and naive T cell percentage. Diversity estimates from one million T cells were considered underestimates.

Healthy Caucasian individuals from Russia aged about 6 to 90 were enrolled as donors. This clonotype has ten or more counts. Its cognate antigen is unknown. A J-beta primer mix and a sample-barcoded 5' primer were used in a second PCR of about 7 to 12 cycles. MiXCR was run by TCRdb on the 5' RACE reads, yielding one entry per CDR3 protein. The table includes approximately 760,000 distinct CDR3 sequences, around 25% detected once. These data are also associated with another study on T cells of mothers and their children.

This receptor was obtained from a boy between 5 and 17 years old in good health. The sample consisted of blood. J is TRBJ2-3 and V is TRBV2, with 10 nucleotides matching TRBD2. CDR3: CASRLGTSADTQYF. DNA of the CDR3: TGTGCCAGCAGACTTGGGACTAGCGCAGATACGCAGTATTTT.